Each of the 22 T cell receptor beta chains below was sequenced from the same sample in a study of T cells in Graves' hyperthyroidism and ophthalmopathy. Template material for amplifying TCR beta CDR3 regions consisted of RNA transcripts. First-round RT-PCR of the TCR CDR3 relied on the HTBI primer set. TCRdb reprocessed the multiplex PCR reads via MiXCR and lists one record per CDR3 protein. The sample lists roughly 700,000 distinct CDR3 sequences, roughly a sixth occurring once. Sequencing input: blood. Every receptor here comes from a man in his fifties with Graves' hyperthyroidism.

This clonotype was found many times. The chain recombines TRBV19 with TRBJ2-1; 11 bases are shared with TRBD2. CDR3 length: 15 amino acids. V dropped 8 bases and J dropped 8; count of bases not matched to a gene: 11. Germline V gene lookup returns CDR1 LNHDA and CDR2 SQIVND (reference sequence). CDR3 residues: CASAIAGGPIDEQFF. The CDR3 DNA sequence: TGTGCCAGTGCCATAGCGGGAGGGCCGATAGATGAGCAGTTCTTC. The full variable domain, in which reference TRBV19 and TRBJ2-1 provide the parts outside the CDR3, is DGGITQSPKYLFRKEGQNVTLSCEQNLNHDAMYWYRQDPGQGLRLIYYSQIVNDFQKGDIAEGYSVSREKKESFPLTVTSAQKNPTAFYLCASAIAGGPIDEQFFGPGTRLTVL.

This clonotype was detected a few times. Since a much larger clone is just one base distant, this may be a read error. The CDR3: CAWSVVRGYEQHF. CDR3 coding DNA: TGTGCCTGGAGTGTAGTTAGGGGGTACGAGCAGCACTTC. V gene TRBV30 combines with J gene TRBJ2-7, with D possibly TRBD1 on 6 matching bases. Germline CDR1 reads GTSNPN; CDR2 reads SVGIG (reference sequence). The CDR3 is 13 amino acids.

CDR3 DNA: TGTGCCAGCAGCCACTCGACTAGCGGGAGGGGCGAGCAGTACTTC. Amino acid sequence: CASSHSTSGRGEQYF. This rearrangement joins TRBV3-1 to TRBJ2-7, with 14 bases lining up with TRBD2. This CDR3 region has 15 residues. Unmatched junction bases numbered 4, after V lost 3 bases and J lost 6 bases. Germline V gene lookup returns CDR1 LGHDT and CDR2 YNNKEL (reference sequence).

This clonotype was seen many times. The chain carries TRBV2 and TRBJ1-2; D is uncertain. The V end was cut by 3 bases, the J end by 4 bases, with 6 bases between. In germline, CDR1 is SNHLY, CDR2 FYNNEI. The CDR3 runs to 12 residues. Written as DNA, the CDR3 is TGTGCCAGCAGTGAGAAAGCCTATGGCTACACCTTC. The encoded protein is CASSEKAYGYTF.

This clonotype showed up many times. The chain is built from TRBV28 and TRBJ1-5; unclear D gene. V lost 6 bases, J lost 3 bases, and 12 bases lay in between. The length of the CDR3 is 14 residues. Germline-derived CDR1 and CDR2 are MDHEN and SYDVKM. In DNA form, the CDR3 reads TGTGCCAGCAGCCCAGCTGGATCCAATCAGCCCCAGCATTTT. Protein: CASSPAGSNQPQHF.

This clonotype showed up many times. CDR3 amino acids: CASSLGQGLLTYEQYF. The DNA for the CDR3 is TGCGCCAGCAGCTTGGGACAGGGGCTTCTAACTTACGAGCAGTACTTC. The chain uses TRBV5-1 and TRBJ2-7; TRBD1 agrees at 8 bases. V lost 0 bases, J lost 4 bases, and 9 bases stayed unmatched. This CDR3 region has 16 residues. Germline V gene lookup returns CDR1 SGHRS and CDR2 YFSETQ.

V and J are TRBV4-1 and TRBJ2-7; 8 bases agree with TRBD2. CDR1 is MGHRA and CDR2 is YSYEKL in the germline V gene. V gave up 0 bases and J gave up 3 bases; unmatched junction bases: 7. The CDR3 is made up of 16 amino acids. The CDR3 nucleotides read TGCGCCAGCAGCCAAGAACATGGACTAGCTTTCTACGAGCAGTACTTC. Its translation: CASSQEHGLAFYEQYF.

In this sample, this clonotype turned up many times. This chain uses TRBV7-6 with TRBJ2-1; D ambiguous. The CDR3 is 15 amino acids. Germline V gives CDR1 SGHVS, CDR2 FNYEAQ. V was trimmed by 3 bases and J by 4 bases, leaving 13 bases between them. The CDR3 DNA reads TGTGCCAGCAGCTTTTATCTAGGGCCGTACAATGAGCAGTTCTTC. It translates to CASSFYLGPYNEQFF.

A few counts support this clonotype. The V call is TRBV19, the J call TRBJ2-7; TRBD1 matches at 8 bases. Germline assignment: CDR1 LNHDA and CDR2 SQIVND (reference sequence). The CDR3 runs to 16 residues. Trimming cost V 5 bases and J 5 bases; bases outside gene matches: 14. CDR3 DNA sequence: TGTGCCAGTAGTTCCCGCTCCGGGACAGGAATCGACGAGCAGTACTTC. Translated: CASSSRSGTGIDEQYF.

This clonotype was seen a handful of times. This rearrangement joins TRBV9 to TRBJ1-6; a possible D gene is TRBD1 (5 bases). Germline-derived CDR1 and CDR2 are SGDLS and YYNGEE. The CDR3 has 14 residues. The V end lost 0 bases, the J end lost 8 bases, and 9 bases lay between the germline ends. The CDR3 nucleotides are TGTGCCAGCAGCGTAGCTTGGGGACATTCACCCCTCCACTTT. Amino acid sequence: CASSVAWGHSPLHF.

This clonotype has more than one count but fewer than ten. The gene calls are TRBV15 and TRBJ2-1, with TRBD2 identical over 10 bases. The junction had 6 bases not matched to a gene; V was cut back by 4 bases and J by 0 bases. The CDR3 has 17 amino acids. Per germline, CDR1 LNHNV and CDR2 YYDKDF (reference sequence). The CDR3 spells CATSISGRFSSYNEQFF. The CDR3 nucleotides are TGTGCCACCAGCATTAGCGGGAGGTTTTCCTCCTACAATGAGCAGTTCTTC.

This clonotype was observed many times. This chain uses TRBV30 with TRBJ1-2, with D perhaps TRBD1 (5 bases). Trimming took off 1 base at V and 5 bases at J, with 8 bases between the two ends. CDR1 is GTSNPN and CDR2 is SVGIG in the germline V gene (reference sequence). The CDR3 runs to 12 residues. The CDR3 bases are TGTGCCTGGAGTGAGCAGGGATATGGCTACACCTTC. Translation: CAWSEQGYGYTF.

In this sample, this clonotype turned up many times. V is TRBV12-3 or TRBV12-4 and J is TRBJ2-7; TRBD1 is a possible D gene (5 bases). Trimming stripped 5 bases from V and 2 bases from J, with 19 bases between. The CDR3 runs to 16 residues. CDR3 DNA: TGTGCCAGCAGTGCCAGAACAGGTAGCTATACCTACGAGCAGTACTTC. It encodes CASSARTGSYTYEQYF.

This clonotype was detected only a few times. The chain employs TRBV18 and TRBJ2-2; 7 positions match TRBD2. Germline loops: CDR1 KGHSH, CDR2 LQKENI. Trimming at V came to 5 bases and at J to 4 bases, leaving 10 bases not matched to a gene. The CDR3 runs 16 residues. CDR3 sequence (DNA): TGTGCCAGCTCAGTATCTGGGCGGGAGCTCACCGGGGAGCTGTTTTTT. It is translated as CASSVSGRELTGELFF.

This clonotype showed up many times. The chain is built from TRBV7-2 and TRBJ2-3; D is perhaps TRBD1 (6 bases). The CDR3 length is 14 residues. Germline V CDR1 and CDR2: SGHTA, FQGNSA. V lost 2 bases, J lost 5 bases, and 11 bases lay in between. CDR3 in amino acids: CASSLWGREDTQYF. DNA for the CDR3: TGTGCCAGCAGCTTATGGGGGCGCGAAGATACGCAGTATTTT.

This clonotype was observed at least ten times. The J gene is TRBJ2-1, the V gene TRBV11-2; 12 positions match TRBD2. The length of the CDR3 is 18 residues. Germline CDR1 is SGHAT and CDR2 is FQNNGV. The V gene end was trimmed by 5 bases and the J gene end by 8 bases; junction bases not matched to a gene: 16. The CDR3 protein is CASSPRDRTSGVGHEQFF. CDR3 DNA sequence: TGTGCCAGCAGCCCGCGGGACAGGACTAGCGGGGTGGGGCATGAGCAGTTCTTC.

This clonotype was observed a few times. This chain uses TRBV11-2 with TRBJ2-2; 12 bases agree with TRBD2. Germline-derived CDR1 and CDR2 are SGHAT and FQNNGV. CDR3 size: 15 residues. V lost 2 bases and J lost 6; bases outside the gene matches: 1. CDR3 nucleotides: TGTGCCAGCAGCTTACTAGCGGGAGGGCCCGGGGAGCTGTTTTTT. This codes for CASSLLAGGPGELFF.

The CDR3: CASSFAGGQYTEAFF. The CDR3 region has the DNA TGTGCCAGCAGCTTCGCTGGCGGACAGTACACTGAAGCTTTCTTT. The chain employs TRBV7-3 and TRBJ1-1; perhaps TRBD1 as D (6 bases). V was pared by 3 bases and J by 3 bases, with 14 bases between. Germline values: CDR1 SGHTA, CDR2 FQGTGA. The CDR3 loop spans 15 amino acids.

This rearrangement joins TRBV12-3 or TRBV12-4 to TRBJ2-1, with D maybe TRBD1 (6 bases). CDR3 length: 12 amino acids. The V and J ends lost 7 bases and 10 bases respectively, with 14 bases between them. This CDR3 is CASTIGQIEQFF. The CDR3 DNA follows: TGTGCCAGCACTATAGGACAGATCGAGCAGTTCTTC.

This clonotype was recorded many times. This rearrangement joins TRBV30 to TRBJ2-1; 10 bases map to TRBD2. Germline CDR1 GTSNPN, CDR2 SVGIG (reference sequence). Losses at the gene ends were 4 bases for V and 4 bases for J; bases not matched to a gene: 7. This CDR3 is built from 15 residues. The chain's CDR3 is CAWTSGSPKYNEQFF. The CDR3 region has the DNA TGTGCCTGGACTAGCGGGAGTCCTAAATACAATGAGCAGTTCTTC.

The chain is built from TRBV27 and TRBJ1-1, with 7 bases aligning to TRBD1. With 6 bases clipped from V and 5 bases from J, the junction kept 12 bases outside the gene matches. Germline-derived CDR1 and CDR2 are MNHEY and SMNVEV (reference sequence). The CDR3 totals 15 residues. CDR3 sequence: CASSQGVTSRTEAFF. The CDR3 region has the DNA TGTGCCAGCAGCCAGGGGGTGACATCGAGAACTGAAGCTTTCTTT.

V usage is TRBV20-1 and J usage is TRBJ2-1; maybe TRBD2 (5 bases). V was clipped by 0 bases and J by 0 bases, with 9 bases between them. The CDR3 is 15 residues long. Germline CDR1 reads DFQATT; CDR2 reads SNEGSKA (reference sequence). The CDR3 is CSAREGSGSYNEQFF. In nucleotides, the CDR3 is TGCAGTGCTAGAGAGGGAAGCGGCTCCTACAATGAGCAGTTCTTC.